This TCR beta chain is drawn from a study of T cell repertoires in ileal Crohn's disease. Trimming took off 5 bases at V and 5 bases at J, with 10 bases between the two ends. The CDR3 runs 13 residues. Per the germline V gene, CDR1 is SGHTA and CDR2 is FQGNSA. Sequenced by immunoSEQ multiplex PCR; TCRdb stores in-frame clones only, minus some. Among 9,600 or so clones listed, 76% were seen once. The sequencing input was ileal tissue. The chain employs TRBV7-2 and TRBJ2-1; tentative D call: TRBD2 (5 bases). This TCR was sampled from an adult with Crohn's disease. For the CDR3, the DNA is TGTGCCAGCAGCGTGGGAGTAGACAATGAGCAGTTCTTC. It yields the protein CASSVGVDNEQFF. Looking up the rest from reference TRBV7-2 and TRBJ2-1 gives the full variable domain: GAGVSQSPSNKVTEKGKDVELRCDPISGHTALYWYRQSLGQGLEFLIYFQGNSAPDKSGLPSDRFSAERTGGSVSTLTIQRTQQEDSAVYLCASSVGVDNEQFFGPGTRLTVL.